These 18 T cell receptor beta chains came from one sample sequenced in a study of blood T cell repertoires in COVID-19. Method: immunoSEQ multiplex PCR; TCRdb's copy keeps in-frame clones and lacks some. The sample yields 200,000 to 300,000 clones, just under 85% seen once. Source material: peripheral blood. The receptors were gathered from an elderly man with acute or convalescent COVID-19.

With regard to this clone: Other nucleotide sequences in the sample specify the same CDR3. The rearrangement joins TRBV5-1 to TRBJ2-7; TRBD2 matches at 11 bases. The length of the CDR3 is 15 residues. Germline CDR1 is SGHRS and CDR2 is YFSETQ. Unmatched junction bases numbered 3, after V lost 0 bases and J lost 4 bases. This CDR3 is CASSLAGTSGYEQYF. In DNA form, the CDR3 reads TGCGCCAGCAGCTTGGCCGGGACTAGCGGATACGAGCAGTACTTC.

The chain joins TRBV5-4 to TRBJ2-2; 8 bases align to TRBD2. The CDR3 totals 17 residues. V lost 4 bases, J lost 3 bases, and 11 bases stayed unmatched. Germline V gene sequence: CDR1 SGHNT, CDR2 YYREEE (reference sequence). This chain's CDR3 is CASSPTGGAVHTGELFF. The CDR3 DNA follows: TGTGCCAGCAGCCCCACGGGGGGGGCGGTCCACACCGGGGAGCTGTTTTTT.

The chain uses TRBV29-1 and TRBJ2-2; maybe TRBD1 (6 bases). The CDR3 is 15 residues long. Trimming took off 4 bases at V and 7 bases at J, with 19 bases between the two ends. Looked up from germline, CDR1 is SQVTM and CDR2 is ANQGSEA. The CDR3 protein is CSVAGTPFAGGELFF. DNA for the CDR3: TGCAGCGTTGCCGGGACACCTTTTGCTGGCGGGGAGCTGTTTTTT.

V usage is TRBV6-1 and J usage is TRBJ1-2, with unresolved D. The CDR3 loop spans 13 amino acids. Trimming stripped 3 bases from V and 5 bases from J, with 10 bases between. Germline CDR1 and CDR2: MNHNS and SASEGT. CDR3: CASSDDGLYGYTF. CDR3 DNA: TGTGCCAGCAGTGATGACGGACTTTATGGCTACACCTTC.

V usage is TRBV4-2 and J usage is TRBJ2-1; 7 nucleotides agree with TRBD2. The CDR3 spans 16 residues. V gave up 0 bases and J gave up 8 bases; unmatched junction bases: 10. Germline loops: CDR1 LGHNA, CDR2 YNFKEQ. Written as DNA, the CDR3 is TGTGCCAGCAGCCAAGATCTGACGGGAGGTTGGGATGAGCAGTTCTTC. Translation: CASSQDLTGGWDEQFF.

The chain's CDR3 is CASSPRFTEGTGELFF. CDR3 coding DNA: TGCGCCAGCAGCCCCCGCTTCACCGAGGGTACCGGGGAGCTGTTTTTT. The rearrangement uses TRBV5-1 and TRBJ2-2, with a possible D match to TRBD2 (5 bases). Germline lookup yields CDR1 SGHRS and CDR2 YFSETQ. The CDR3 runs 16 residues. Trimming removed 4 bases at V and 5 bases at J, with 18 bases between.

The chain joins TRBV25-1 to TRBJ1-2, with 9 nucleotides matching TRBD1. Germline loops: CDR1 MGHDK, CDR2 SYGVNS. V shed 4 bases and J 4 bases; nucleotides not matched to a gene: 7. The CDR3 is 15 residues long. CDR3 region: CASSGTGGMSYGYTF. As DNA, the CDR3 is TGTGCCAGCAGTGGCACAGGGGGCATGAGCTATGGCTACACCTTC.

In its sample, this clone was seen once. The CDR3 bases are TGTGCCAGCAGCCGTTCCTCTGGAGCGTACAATGAGCAGTTCTTC. Translating gives CASSRSSGAYNEQFF. This chain connects TRBV5-4 to TRBJ2-1, with no clear D. V was cut by 4 bases and J by 4 bases, with 15 bases left in between. The germline V gene encodes CDR1 SGHNT and CDR2 YYREEE (reference sequence). The CDR3 contains 15 residues.

This sequence joins TRBV11-1 and TRBJ2-7; tentative D call: TRBD2 (5 bases). The germline V gene has CDR1 SGHAT and CDR2 FQDESV (reference sequence). This CDR3 contains 14 residues. V lost 5 bases and J 3 bases, leaving 14 bases between the germline ends. The chain's CDR3 is CASSPTAGGYEQYF. CDR3 nucleotides: TGTGCCAGCAGCCCCACTGCAGGAGGCTACGAGCAGTACTTC. The full variable domain, completed using reference TRBV11-1 and TRBJ2-7, is EAEVAQSPRYKITEKSQAVAFWCDPISGHATLYWYRQILGQGPELLVQFQDESVVDDSQLPKDRFSAERLKGVDSTLKIQPAELGDSAMYLCASSPTAGGYEQYFGPGTRLTVT.

The rearrangement links TRBV6-5 to TRBJ2-1; TRBD1 matches at 8 bases. CDR1 and CDR2 (germline): MNHEY, SVGAGI. V gave up 5 bases and J gave up 5 bases; unmatched junction bases: 8. There are 15 residues in the CDR3. CDR3 amino acids: CASSPDRVANNEQFF. For the CDR3, the DNA is TGTGCCAGCAGTCCGGACAGGGTAGCTAACAATGAGCAGTTCTTC.

On this clone: Other DNA sequences in the sample encode the same CDR3. The J gene is TRBJ1-5, the V gene TRBV18; no clear D. V lost 3 bases and J 0 bases, leaving 12 bases between the germline ends. This CDR3 region has 16 residues. Germline V lookup: CDR1 KGHSH, CDR2 LQKENI. The CDR3 here is CASSPGGPYSNQPQHF. As DNA, the CDR3 is TGTGCCAGCTCACCCGGCGGTCCTTATAGCAATCAGCCCCAGCATTTT.

This chain connects TRBV7-2 to TRBJ2-4; TRBD2 is a possible D gene (6 bases). Germline lookup yields CDR1 SGHTA and CDR2 FQGNSA. The CDR3 contains 14 residues. The ends were cut back, 2 bases at V and 3 bases at J, with 8 bases in the middle. The chain's CDR3 is CASSLRGLKNIQYF. The CDR3 DNA reads TGTGCCAGCAGCTTACGGGGACTCAAAAACATTCAGTACTTC.

This chain connects TRBV6-2 or TRBV6-3 to TRBJ1-1; 7 nucleotides line up with TRBD1. V was pared by 2 bases and J by 5 bases, with 5 bases of the junction left unmatched. There are 14 residues in the CDR3. In germline, CDR1 is MNHEY, CDR2 SVGEGT. CDR3 sequence (DNA): TGTGCCAGCAGTTACAGGGGGCCTAGGACTGAAGCTTTCTTT. This sequence encodes CASSYRGPRTEAFF.

This sequence joins TRBV6-6 and TRBJ1-1, with TRBD1 matching 9 bases. After removal of 5 bases from V and 11 bases from J, the junction contained 9 bases not matched to a gene. In germline, CDR1 is MNHNY, CDR2 SVGAGI (reference sequence). This CDR3 has 13 residues. The CDR3 bases are TGTGCCAGCAGTCCCCTTGACAGGGGGGGGGCTTTCTTT. This gives the protein CASSPLDRGGAFF.

The genes are TRBV5-1 and TRBJ2-5; D remains ambiguous. The CDR3 is 14 residues long. Germline V gene lookup returns CDR1 SGHRS and CDR2 YFSETQ. Trimming stripped 2 bases from V and 5 bases from J, with 13 bases between. CDR3: CASSFEHPGETQYF. The CDR3, as DNA: TGCGCCAGCAGCTTCGAACACCCCGGGGAGACCCAGTACTTC.

The V gene is TRBV7-3, the J gene TRBJ1-6; D uncertain. Germline V CDR1 and CDR2: SGHTA, FQGTGA. Trimming removed 1 base from V and 14 bases from J, with 18 bases in between. CDR3 length equals 15 residues. The CDR3 sequence is CASSLNAGPVASLHF. The DNA for the CDR3 is TGTGCCAGCAGCTTAAATGCCGGGCCCGTAGCGTCCCTCCACTTT.

The rearrangement joins TRBV18 to TRBJ2-7, with D perhaps TRBD1 (6 bases). The V gene lost 6 bases and the J gene lost 2 bases, with 17 bases spanning the gap. CDR3 size: 15 residues. Germline CDR1 and CDR2: KGHSH and LQKENI. The CDR3 loop is CASSPFLQGPYEQYF. Written as DNA, the CDR3 is TGTGCCAGCTCCCCATTCCTCCAGGGGCCCTACGAGCAGTACTTC. Full variable domain (missing parts from reference TRBV18 and TRBJ2-7): NAGVMQNPRHLVRRRGQEARLRCSPMKGHSHVYWYRQLPEEGLKFMVYLQKENIIDESGMPKERFSAEFPKEGPSILRIQQVVRGDSAAYFCASSPFLQGPYEQYFGPGTRLTVT.

This chain connects TRBV24-1 to TRBJ1-2; D unclear. Per germline, CDR1 KGHDR and CDR2 SFDVKD. Trimming cost V 4 bases and J 2 bases, with 4 bases left between them. The CDR3 has 12 amino acids. The CDR3 bases are TGTGCCACCAGTGAACTAAACTATGGCTACACCTTC. It codes for CATSELNYGYTF.